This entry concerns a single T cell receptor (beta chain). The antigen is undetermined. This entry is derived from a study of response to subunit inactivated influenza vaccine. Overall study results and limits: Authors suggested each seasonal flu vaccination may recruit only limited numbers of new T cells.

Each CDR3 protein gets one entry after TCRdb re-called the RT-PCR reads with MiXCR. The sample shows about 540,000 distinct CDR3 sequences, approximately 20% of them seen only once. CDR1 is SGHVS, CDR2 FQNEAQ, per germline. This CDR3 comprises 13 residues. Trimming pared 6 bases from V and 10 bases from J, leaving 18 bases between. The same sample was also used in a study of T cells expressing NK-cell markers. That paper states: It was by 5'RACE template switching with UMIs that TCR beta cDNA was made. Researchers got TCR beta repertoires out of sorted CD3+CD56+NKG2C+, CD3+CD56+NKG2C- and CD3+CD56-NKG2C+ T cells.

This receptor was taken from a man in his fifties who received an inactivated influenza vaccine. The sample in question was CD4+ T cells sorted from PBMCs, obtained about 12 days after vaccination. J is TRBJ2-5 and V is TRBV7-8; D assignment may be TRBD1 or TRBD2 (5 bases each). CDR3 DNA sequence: TGTGCCAGCAGGCTCAGGCACCGGGACGACCAGTACTTC. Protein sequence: CASRLRHRDDQYF.